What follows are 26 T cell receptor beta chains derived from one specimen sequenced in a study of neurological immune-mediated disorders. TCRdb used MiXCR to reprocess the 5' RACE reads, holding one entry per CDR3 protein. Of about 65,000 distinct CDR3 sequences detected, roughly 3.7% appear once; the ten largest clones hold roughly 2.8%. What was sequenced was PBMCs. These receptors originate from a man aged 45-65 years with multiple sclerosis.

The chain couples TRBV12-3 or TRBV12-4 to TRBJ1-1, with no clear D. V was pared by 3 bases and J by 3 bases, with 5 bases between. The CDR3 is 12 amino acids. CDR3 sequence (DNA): TGTGCCAGCAGTTTTCCGGACACTGAAGCTTTCTTT. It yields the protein CASSFPDTEAFF.

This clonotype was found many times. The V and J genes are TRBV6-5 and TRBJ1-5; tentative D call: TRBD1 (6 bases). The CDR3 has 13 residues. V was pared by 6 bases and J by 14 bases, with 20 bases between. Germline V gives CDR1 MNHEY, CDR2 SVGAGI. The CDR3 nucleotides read TGTGCCAGCAGGGGAAAACAACCGGGACATGAGCATTTT. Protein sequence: CASRGKQPGHEHF.

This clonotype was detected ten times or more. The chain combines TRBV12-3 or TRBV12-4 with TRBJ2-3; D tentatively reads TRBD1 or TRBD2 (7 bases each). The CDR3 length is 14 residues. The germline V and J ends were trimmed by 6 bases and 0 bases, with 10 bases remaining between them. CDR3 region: CASSQGGSTDTQYF. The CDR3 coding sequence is TGTGCCAGCAGCCAGGGGGGGAGCACAGATACGCAGTATTTT.

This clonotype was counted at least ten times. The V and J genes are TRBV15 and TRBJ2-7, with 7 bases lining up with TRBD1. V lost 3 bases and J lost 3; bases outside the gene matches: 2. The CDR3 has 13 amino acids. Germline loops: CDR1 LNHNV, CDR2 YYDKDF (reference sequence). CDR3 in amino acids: CATSRGQNYEQYV. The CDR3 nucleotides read TGTGCCACCAGCAGGGGACAGAACTACGAGCAGTACGTC.

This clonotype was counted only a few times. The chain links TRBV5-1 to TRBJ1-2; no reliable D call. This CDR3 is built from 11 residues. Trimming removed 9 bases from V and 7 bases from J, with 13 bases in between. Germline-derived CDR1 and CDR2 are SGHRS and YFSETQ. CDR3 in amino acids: CANRLAGGYTF. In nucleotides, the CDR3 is TGCGCCAACAGATTGGCCGGTGGCTACACCTTC. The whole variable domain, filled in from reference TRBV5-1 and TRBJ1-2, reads KAGVTQTPRYLIKTRGQQVTLSCSPISGHRSVSWYQQTPGQGLQFLFEYFSETQRNKGNFPGRFSGRQFSNSRSEMNVSTLELGDSALYLCANRLAGGYTFGSGTRLTVV.

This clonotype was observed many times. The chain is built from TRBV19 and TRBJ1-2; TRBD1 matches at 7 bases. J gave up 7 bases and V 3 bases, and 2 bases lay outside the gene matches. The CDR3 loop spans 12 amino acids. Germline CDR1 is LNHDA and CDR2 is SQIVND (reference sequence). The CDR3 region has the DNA TGTGCCAGTAGTATCTACAGGGGTGGCTACACCTTC. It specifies CASSIYRGGYTF.

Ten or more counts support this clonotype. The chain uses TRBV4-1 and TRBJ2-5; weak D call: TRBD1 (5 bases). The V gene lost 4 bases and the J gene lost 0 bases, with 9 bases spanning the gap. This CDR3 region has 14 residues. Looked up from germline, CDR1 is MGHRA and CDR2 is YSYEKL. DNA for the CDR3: TGCGCCAGCAGCCTTGACAGCAACCAAGAGACCCAGTACTTC. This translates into CASSLDSNQETQYF.

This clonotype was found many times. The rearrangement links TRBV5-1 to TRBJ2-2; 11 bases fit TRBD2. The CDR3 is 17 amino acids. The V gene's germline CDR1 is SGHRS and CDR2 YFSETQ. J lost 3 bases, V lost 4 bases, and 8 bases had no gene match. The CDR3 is CASSPHSGGADTGELFF. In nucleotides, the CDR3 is TGCGCCAGCAGCCCGCATAGCGGGGGGGCCGACACCGGGGAGCTGTTTTTT.

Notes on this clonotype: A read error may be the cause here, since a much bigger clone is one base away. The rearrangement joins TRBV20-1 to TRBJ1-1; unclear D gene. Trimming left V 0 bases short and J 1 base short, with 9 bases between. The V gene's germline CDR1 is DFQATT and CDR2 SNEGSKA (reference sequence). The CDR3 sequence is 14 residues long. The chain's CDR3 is CSARDPSKNTEAFF. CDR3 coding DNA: TGCAGTGCTAGAGATCCCAGCAAGAACACTGAAGCTTTCTTT.

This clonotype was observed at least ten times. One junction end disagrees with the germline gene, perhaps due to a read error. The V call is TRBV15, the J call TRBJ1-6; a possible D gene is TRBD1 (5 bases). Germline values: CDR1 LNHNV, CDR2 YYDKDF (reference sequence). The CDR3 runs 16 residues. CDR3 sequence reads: CATSRDRAGSSSPLNF. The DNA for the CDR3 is TGTGCCACCAGCAGAGATCGAGCAGGGTCCTCTTCACCCCTCAACTTT.

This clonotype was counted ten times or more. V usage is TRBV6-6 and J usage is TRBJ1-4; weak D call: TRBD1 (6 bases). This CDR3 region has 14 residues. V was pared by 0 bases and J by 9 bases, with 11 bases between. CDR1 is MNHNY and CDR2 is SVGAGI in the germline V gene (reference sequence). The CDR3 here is CASSYSTGLKKLFF. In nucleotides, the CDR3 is TGTGCCAGCAGTTACTCAACAGGGCTCAAAAAACTGTTTTTT.

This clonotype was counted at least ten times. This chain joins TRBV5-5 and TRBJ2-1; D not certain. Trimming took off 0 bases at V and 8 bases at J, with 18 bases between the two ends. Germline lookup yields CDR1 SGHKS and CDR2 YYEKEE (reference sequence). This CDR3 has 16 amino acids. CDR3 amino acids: CASSLAGPAGSYEQFF. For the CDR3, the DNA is TGTGCCAGCAGCTTGGCAGGTCCGGCCGGGTCCTATGAGCAGTTCTTC.

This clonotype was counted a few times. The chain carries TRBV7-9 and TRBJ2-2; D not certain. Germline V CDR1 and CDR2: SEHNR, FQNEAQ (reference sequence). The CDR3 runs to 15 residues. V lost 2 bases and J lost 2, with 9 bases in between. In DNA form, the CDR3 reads TGTGCCAGCAGCTTACAGGCTCCTAACACCGGGGAGCTGTTTTTT. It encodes CASSLQAPNTGELFF.

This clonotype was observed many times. Written as DNA, the CDR3 is TGCGCCAGCAGCCAAGGTCGAGCACGCCGCTCCTACAATGAGCAGTTCTTC. Translation: CASSQGRARRSYNEQFF. The chain uses TRBV4-1 and TRBJ2-1; D gene ambiguous. V gave up 1 base and J gave up 0 bases, with 13 bases separating them. Per germline, CDR1 MGHRA and CDR2 YSYEKL. CDR3 size: 17 residues.

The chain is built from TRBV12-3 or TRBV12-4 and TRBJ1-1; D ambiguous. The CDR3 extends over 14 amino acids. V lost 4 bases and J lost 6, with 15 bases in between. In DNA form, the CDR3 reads TGTGCCAGCAGTTACCCCCCCGGAGCATCTGAAGCTTTCTTT. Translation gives CASSYPPGASEAFF.

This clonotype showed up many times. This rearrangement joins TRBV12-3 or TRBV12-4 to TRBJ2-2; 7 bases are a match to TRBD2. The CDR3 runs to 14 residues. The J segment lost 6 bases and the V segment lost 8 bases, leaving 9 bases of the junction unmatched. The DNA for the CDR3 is TGTGCCAGCGGGTCGACTAGCAGGGCCGGGGAGCTGTTTTTT. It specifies CASGSTSRAGELFF.

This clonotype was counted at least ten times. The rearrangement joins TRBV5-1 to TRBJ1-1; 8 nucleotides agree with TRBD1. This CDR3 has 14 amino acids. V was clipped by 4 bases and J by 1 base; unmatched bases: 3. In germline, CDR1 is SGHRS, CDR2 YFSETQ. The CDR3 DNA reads TGCGCCAGCAGCCCAGGACAGGGGAACACTGAAGCTTTCTTT. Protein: CASSPGQGNTEAFF.

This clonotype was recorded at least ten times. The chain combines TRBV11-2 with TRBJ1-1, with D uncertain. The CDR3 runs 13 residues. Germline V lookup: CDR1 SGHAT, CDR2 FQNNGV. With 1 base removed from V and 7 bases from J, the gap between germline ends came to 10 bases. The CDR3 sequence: CASSLGGDGEAFF. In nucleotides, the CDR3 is TGTGCCAGCAGCTTAGGGGGAGATGGTGAAGCTTTCTTT.

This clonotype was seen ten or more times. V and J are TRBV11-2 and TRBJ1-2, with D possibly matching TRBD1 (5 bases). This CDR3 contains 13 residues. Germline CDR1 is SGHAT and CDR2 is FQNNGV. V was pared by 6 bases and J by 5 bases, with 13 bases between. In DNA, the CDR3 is TGTGCCAGCAGAGAAGACAGCAGTTATGGCTACACCTTC. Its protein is CASREDSSYGYTF.

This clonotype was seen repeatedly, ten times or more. CDR3 residues: CASRKLGGKPYNEQFF. CDR3 coding DNA: TGTGCCAGCAGAAAGTTGGGGGGGAAACCCTACAATGAGCAGTTCTTC. The chain recombines TRBV21-1 with TRBJ2-1; the D call TRBD1 from the table was never checked on the DNA. TRBV21-1 is a recognized pseudogene. The length of the CDR3 is 16 residues.

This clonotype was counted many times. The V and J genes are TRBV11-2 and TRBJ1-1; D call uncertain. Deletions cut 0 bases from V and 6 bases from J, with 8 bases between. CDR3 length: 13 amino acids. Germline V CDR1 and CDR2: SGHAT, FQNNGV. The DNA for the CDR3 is TGTGCCAGCAGCTTAGAGCGGGCCGCTGAAGCTTTCTTT. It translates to CASSLERAAEAFF.

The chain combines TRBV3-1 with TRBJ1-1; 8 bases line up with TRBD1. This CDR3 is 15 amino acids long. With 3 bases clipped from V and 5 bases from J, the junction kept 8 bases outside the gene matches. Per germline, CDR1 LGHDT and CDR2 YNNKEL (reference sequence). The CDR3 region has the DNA TGTGCCAGCAGCCACCGGACAGGGCGGGGGACTGAAGCTTTCTTT. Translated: CASSHRTGRGTEAFF.

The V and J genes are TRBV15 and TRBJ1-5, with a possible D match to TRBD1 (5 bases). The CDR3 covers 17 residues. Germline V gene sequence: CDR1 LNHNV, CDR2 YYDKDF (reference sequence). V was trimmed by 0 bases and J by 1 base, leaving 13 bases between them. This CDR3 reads CATSRDNLGGSNQPQHF. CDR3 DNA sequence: TGTGCCACCAGCAGAGATAACCTCGGGGGGAGCAATCAGCCCCAGCATTTT. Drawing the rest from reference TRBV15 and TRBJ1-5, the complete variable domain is DAMVIQNPRYQVTQFGKPVTLSCSQTLNHNVMYWYQQKSSQAPKLLFHYYDKDFNNEADTPDNFQSRRPNTSFCFLDIRSPGLGDTAMYLCATSRDNLGGSNQPQHFGDGTRLSIL.

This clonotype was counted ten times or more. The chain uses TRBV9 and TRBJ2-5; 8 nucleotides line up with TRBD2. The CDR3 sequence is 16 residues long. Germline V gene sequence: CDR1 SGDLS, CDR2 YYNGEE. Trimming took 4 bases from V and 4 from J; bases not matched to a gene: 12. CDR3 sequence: CASSNSARGGPETQYF. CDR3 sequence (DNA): TGTGCCAGCAGCAACTCTGCACGGGGGGGCCCAGAGACCCAGTACTTC.

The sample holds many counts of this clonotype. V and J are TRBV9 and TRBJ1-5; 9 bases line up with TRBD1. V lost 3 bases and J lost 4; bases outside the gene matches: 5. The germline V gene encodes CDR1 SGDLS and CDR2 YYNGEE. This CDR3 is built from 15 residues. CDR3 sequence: CASSEGQGGNQPQHF. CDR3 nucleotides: TGTGCCAGCAGCGAGGGACAGGGTGGGAATCAGCCCCAGCATTTT.

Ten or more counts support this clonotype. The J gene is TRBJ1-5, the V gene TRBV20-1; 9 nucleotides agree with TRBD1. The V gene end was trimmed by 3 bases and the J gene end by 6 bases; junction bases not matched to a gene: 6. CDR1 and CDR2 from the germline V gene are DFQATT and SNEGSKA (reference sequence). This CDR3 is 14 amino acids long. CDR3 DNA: TGCAGTGCTAGGACAGGGGGGGCTGTTCAGCCCCAGCATTTT. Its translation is CSARTGGAVQPQHF.